This entry lists 4 T cell receptor beta chains sequenced from one sample in a study of a mutant IDH1 vaccine in newly diagnosed glioma. These receptors' targets are unknown. Time point in this sample: week 47, end of study. Each dose delivered 300 ug of mutant IDH1 20-mer peptide subcutaneously with imiquimod. Assay used: immunoSEQ multiplex PCR; TCRdb lists only in-frame clones, some missing. The table lists 40,000 to 45,000 clones, 82% of them singletons, with roughly 20% in the top ten. Specimen: PBMCs, collected from a glioma patient whose treatment included an IDH1 peptide vaccine. The receptor set was obtained from a man aged 18 to 35 with glioma. Some clones in this sample may be carry-over from other donors' samples.

This clone was recorded only once. The CDR3 DNA is TGTGCCAGCTCACGCTTGGACAGCCATAACACAGATACGCAGTATTTT. Amino acids: CASSRLDSHNTDTQYF. The V call is TRBV18, the J call TRBJ2-3; the D gene is possibly TRBD1 (6 bases). Germline V gene lookup returns CDR1 KGHSH and CDR2 LQKENI. V lost 4 bases, J lost 2 bases, and 16 bases lay in between. CDR3 length: 16 amino acids.

The chain has TRBV29-1 and TRBJ2-2; D is perhaps TRBD2 (6 bases). The germline V gene has CDR1 SQVTM and CDR2 ANQGSEA. The CDR3 sequence is 12 residues long. Trimming shortened V by 3 bases and J by 6 bases, and 8 bases separated the two germline ends. Written as DNA, the CDR3 is TGCAGCGTTGACCGCGGGGCCGGGGAGCTGTTTTTT. Translated, it gives CSVDRGAGELFF.

This rearrangement joins TRBV2 to TRBJ2-7; TRBD1 agrees at 8 bases. The germline V gene has CDR1 SNHLY and CDR2 FYNNEI. There are 15 residues in the CDR3. The V and J ends lost 2 bases and 0 bases, in that order; junction bases with no gene match: 3. CDR3 DNA sequence: TGTGCCAGCAGTGAAAACAGGGGGACCTCCTACGAGCAGTACTTC. This encodes CASSENRGTSYEQYF.

The rearrangement uses TRBV4-1 and TRBJ1-1, with D uncertain. This CDR3 spans 14 amino acids. Trimming took 0 bases from V and 11 from J, leaving 16 bases between them. The germline V gene has CDR1 MGHRA and CDR2 YSYEKL. The CDR3 region has the DNA TGCGCCAGCAGCCAAGAGGCCAGTTTCCCCGAGGCTTTCTTT. This gives the protein CASSQEASFPEAFF.